This T cell receptor (beta chain) came from a study of T cell changes during pregnancy in multiple sclerosis. The data were produced by immunoSEQ multiplex PCR, yet TCRdb's version contains in-frame clones alone and is incomplete. Of 35,000 to 45,000 clones listed, approximately 91% are singletons. Germline V gene lookup returns CDR1 MDHEN and CDR2 SYDVKM. The CDR3 covers 15 residues. The J segment lost 4 bases and the V segment lost 7 bases, leaving 6 bases of the junction unmatched. The gene calls are TRBV28 and TRBJ2-5; TRBD2 matches 13 bases. This sequence was found in a female donor in good health, enrolled as a control in a pregnancy study. Here the sequenced sample was CD4+ T cells from peripheral blood mononuclear cells, taken after pregnancy. CDR3 nucleotide sequence: TGTGCCAGCACCCAGGGACTAGCGGGGCTAGAGACCCAGTACTTC. It codes for CASTQGLAGLETQYF.